The rows below give T cell receptor beta chains drawn from one sample of a study of blood T cell repertoires in COVID-19. The protocol was immunoSEQ multiplex PCR, while the TCRdb copy is restricted to in-frame clones and leaves out a portion. The table shows over 250,000 clones, with 89% occurring only once. Sequenced material: peripheral blood. All receptors come from a woman aged 55-69 years with acute or convalescent COVID-19. CDR3s include the opening cysteine and the closing phenylalanine or tryptophan. A D gene is named only where the DNA matches it firmly. Where a row states a size, it is once, few, many or the class of an expanded clone; other rows omit it.

j_call,clone_size,d_call,v_call,cdr3_nt,cdr3_aa
TRBJ2-7,few,.,TRBV21-1,TGTGCCAGCAGCAAAGCAACTTATCCGGCACAGGGGGCCTGCGAGCAGTACTTC,CASSKATYPAQGACEQYF
TRBJ2-1,once,.,TRBV6-2/TRBV6-3,TGTGCCAGCAGCAGCTTTGAGAGCGGCTCCTACAATGAGCAGTTCTTC,CASSSFESGSYNEQFF
TRBJ1-4,.,TRBD1,TRBV23-1,TGCGCCAGCAGTCACGCGGACAGGGATAGTGAAAAACTGTTTTTT,CASSHADRDSEKLFF
TRBJ1-1,.,TRBD1,TRBV6-4,TGTGCCAGCAGTGCCACAGGGGGCACTGAAGCTTTCTTT,CASSATGGTEAFF
TRBJ2-1,.,TRBD2,TRBV15,TGTGCCACCAGCGGCGGGGGGGCAGCCTACAATGAGCAGTTCTTC,CATSGGGAAYNEQFF
TRBJ2-3,.,.,TRBV14,TGTGCCAGCAGCCACAGGGGAGCCAGCACAGATACGCAGTATTTT,CASSHRGASTDTQYF
TRBJ2-1,.,.,TRBV11-3,TGTGCCAGCAGCCACCCCGCGCGGGGTTCCAATGAGCAGTTCTTC,CASSHPARGSNEQFF
TRBJ1-6,once,TRBD1,TRBV2,TGTGCCAGCAGGCGACAGGGTGTAGAATCACCCCTCCACTTT,CASRRQGVESPLHF
TRBJ2-5,.,TRBD2,TRBV24-1,TGTGCCACCAGTGAAGTAGCGGGACGAGAGACCCAGTACTTC,CATSEVAGRETQYF
TRBJ2-4,.,TRBD1,TRBV19,TGTGCCAGTAGTTCAGAACAGGGGGCGCTGGCCAAAAACATTCAGTACTTC,CASSSEQGALAKNIQYF
TRBJ1-2,.,TRBD1,TRBV5-4,TGTGCCAGCAGCTTGGGACAGGGGGGATATGGCTACACCTTC,CASSLGQGGYGYTF
TRBJ1-3,.,.,TRBV25-1,TGTGCCAGCAGTCCTACTTGGGGAAACACCATATATTTT,CASSPTWGNTIYF
TRBJ1-5,.,TRBD1,TRBV28,TGTGCCAACCCCTCGGACAGGGGAGGACAGCCCCAGCATTTT,CANPSDRGGQPQHF
TRBJ1-4,.,.,TRBV2,TGTGCCAGCAGTGGACAGGTGGTGGATTTGGCTAATGAAAAACTGTTTTTT,CASSGQVVDLANEKLFF
TRBJ2-4,once,TRBD2,TRBV19,TGTGCCAGTAGTAAGGGACTAGCGGGAGCCAAAAACATTCAGTACTTC,CASSKGLAGAKNIQYF
TRBJ2-1,once,.,TRBV7-9,TGTGCCAGCAGCTTACCTCGACAGTACAATGAGCAGTTCTTC,CASSLPRQYNEQFF
TRBJ1-4,.,.,TRBV21-1,TGTGCCAGCAGCAATGGGACAGCCCCAACTAATGAAAAACTGTTTTTT,CASSNGTAPTNEKLFF